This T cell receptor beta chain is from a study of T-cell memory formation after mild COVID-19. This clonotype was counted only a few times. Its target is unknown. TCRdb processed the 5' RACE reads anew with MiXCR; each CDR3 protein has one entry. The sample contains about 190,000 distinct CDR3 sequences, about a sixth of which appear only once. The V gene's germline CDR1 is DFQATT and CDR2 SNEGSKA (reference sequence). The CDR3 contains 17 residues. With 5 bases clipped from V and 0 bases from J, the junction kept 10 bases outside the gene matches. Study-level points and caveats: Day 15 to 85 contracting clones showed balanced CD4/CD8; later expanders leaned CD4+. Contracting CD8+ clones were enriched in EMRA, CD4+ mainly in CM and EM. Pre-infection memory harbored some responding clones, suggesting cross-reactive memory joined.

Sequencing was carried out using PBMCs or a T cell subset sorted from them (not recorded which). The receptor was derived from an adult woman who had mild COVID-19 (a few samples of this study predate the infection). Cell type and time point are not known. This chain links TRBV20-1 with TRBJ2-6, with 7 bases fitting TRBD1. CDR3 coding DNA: TGCAGTGCTCCTACAGGGGCGGAGATCTCTGGGGCCAACGTCCTGACTTTC. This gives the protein CSAPTGAEISGANVLTF.